The 29 T cell receptor beta chains listed next were all sequenced from one sample in a study of blood T cell repertoires in COVID-19. Profiled with immunoSEQ multiplex PCR; TCRdb holds only in-frame clones, not every one. The sample holds approximately 93,000 clones; about 74% are singletons and the top ten take 3.5% to 4%. The sequenced material came from peripheral blood. All receptors come from a man between 65 and 85 years old with COVID-19, enrolled during active disease.

The rearrangement uses TRBV7-9 and TRBJ2-3; D is possibly TRBD1 (5 bases). The CDR3 sequence is 16 residues long. The germline V gene encodes CDR1 SEHNR and CDR2 FQNEAQ (reference sequence). V lost 7 bases to trimming and J lost 5 bases, with 22 bases between them. The DNA for the CDR3 is TGTGCCAGCAACCTTAAGGGCGGCAGGGCCAGAGATACGCAGTATTTT. It specifies CASNLKGGRARDTQYF. Combining the CDR3 with reference TRBV7-9 and TRBJ2-3 gives the whole variable domain DTGVSQNPRHKITKRGQNVTFRCDPISEHNRLYWYRQTLGQGPEFLTYFQNEAQLEKSRLLSDRFSAERPKGSFSTLEIQRTEQGDSAMYLCASNLKGGRARDTQYFGPGTRLTVL.

V and J are TRBV19 and TRBJ2-7; perhaps TRBD1 as D (6 bases). CDR1 and CDR2 (germline): LNHDA, SQIVND (reference sequence). The length of the CDR3 is 14 residues. The ends were cut back, 7 bases at V and 0 bases at J, with 13 bases in the middle. This CDR3 is CASNRDRSSYEQYF. CDR3 sequence (DNA): TGTGCCAGTAACCGAGACAGGAGCTCCTACGAGCAGTACTTC.

This clone was seen more than once but under ten times. The rearrangement links TRBV19 to TRBJ2-7, with TRBD1 as a possible D gene (7 bases). The V gene's germline CDR1 is LNHDA and CDR2 SQIVND (reference sequence). The CDR3 consists of 17 residues. V lost 4 bases and J lost 1, with 20 bases in between. The CDR3 loop is CASSTRVRGAPSYEQYF. The CDR3 nucleotides are TGTGCCAGTAGTACGAGAGTCAGGGGGGCCCCTTCCTACGAGCAGTACTTC.

Only a few counts were recorded for this clone. J is TRBJ1-1 and V is TRBV5-1; 9 bases agree with TRBD1. Germline trimming cut 0 bases from V and 4 bases from J; bases unmatched to any gene: 7. The CDR3 has 16 residues. Germline assignment: CDR1 SGHRS and CDR2 YFSETQ. CDR3 sequence (DNA): TGCGCCAGCAGCTTGGGAGTGGACAGGGGTAGCACTGAAGCTTTCTTT. This encodes CASSLGVDRGSTEAFF.

The rearrangement links TRBV2 to TRBJ2-3; 7 bases match TRBD2. V lost 7 bases to trimming and J lost 7 bases; unmatched junction nucleotides: 14. This CDR3 is built from 15 residues. Germline V gene lookup returns CDR1 SNHLY and CDR2 FYNNEI. In DNA form, the CDR3 reads TGTGCCAGCATTAGGAACCCGACGAGCGGGAATACGCAGTATTTT. It specifies CASIRNPTSGNTQYF.

The chain is built from TRBV29-1 and TRBJ2-2; D may be TRBD2 (7 bases). The CDR3 has 14 residues. V gave up 5 bases and J gave up 6 bases, with 16 bases separating them. Per germline, CDR1 SQVTM and CDR2 ANQGSEA. CDR3 region: CSVRGTGRAGELFF. CDR3 nucleotide sequence: TGCAGCGTTCGAGGAACAGGGAGGGCCGGGGAGCTGTTTTTT.

The rearrangement links TRBV9 to TRBJ1-4; 11 bases align to TRBD1. Germline V CDR1 and CDR2: SGDLS, YYNGEE. The V segment lost 0 bases and the J segment 7 bases; nucleotides outside the gene matches: 5. The CDR3 loop spans 16 amino acids. As DNA, the CDR3 is TGTGCCAGCAGCGTAGATACGGGACAGGGGGGTGAAAAACTGTTTTTT. Amino acid sequence: CASSVDTGQGGEKLFF.

In this sample, this clone turned up a few times. The chain employs TRBV19 and TRBJ1-2; 8 bases line up with TRBD1. The germline V gene encodes CDR1 LNHDA and CDR2 SQIVND (reference sequence). This CDR3 comprises 14 residues. The trim removed 6 bases at V and 5 bases at J, leaving 8 bases unmatched. The CDR3, as DNA: TGTGCCAGTAGCAGGGGTCAGGGGGCTTATGGCTACACCTTC. Residues: CASSRGQGAYGYTF.

The genes are TRBV4-2 and TRBJ2-3; D uncertain. Germline-derived CDR1 and CDR2 are LGHNA and YNFKEQ. The CDR3 sequence is 15 residues long. Trimming took off 6 bases at V and 0 bases at J, with 13 bases between the two ends. DNA of the CDR3: TGTGCCAGCAGTCCTGGCAGTGCTAGCACAGATACGCAGTATTTT. It yields the protein CASSPGSASTDTQYF.

CDR3 nucleotides: TGTGCCAGTAGTATAGAAGTGTCGGGGGACGGACGTAACTATGGCTACACCTTC. Encoded protein: CASSIEVSGDGRNYGYTF. V usage is TRBV19 and J usage is TRBJ1-2; D perhaps matches TRBD1 (5 bases). Per germline, CDR1 LNHDA and CDR2 SQIVND (reference sequence). The CDR3 runs to 18 residues. V lost 0 bases and J 1 base, leaving 18 bases between the germline ends.

The rearrangement joins TRBV5-8 to TRBJ2-7, with TRBD2 identical over 7 bases. The CDR3 consists of 14 residues. Trimming cost V 6 bases and J 4 bases; bases outside gene matches: 10. CDR1 and CDR2 from the germline V gene are SGHTS and YDEGEE. The CDR3 is CASTWLAEPYEQYF. The CDR3 DNA reads as TGTGCCAGCACCTGGCTAGCGGAACCGTACGAGCAGTACTTC.

A remark on this clone: This same CDR3 is encoded by further DNA sequences in the sample. This chain links TRBV11-2 with TRBJ2-1; 7 nucleotides line up with TRBD2. Germline V gene sequence: CDR1 SGHAT, CDR2 FQNNGV. There are 15 residues in the CDR3. Unmatched junction bases numbered 4, after V lost 4 bases and J lost 1 base. The chain's CDR3 is CASSSLAVSYNEQFF. The CDR3 DNA is TGTGCCAGCAGCTCTCTAGCGGTTTCCTACAATGAGCAGTTCTTC.

J is TRBJ2-3 and V is TRBV7-2, with 13 bases aligning to TRBD2. Germline V lookup: CDR1 SGHTA, CDR2 FQGNSA. With 4 bases clipped from V and 5 bases from J, the junction kept 6 bases outside the gene matches. The CDR3 length is 16 residues. CDR3 amino acids: CASSSAGTSGIDTQYF. CDR3 in DNA: TGTGCCAGCAGCTCCGCCGGGACTAGCGGGATAGATACGCAGTATTTT. Based on the CDR3 plus reference TRBV7-2 and TRBJ2-3, the full variable domain is GAGVSQSPSNKVTEKGKDVELRCDPISGHTALYWYRQSLGQGLEFLIYFQGNSAPDKSGLPSDRFSAERTGGSVSTLTIQRTQQEDSAVYLCASSSAGTSGIDTQYFGPGTRLTVL.

This rearrangement joins TRBV6-2 or TRBV6-3 to TRBJ2-4; no firm D call. Per germline, CDR1 MNHEY and CDR2 SVGEGT. The CDR3 has 14 residues. The V gene lost 0 bases and the J gene lost 8 bases, with 11 bases spanning the gap. The CDR3 region has the DNA TGTGCCAGCAGTTACTCAAGTTCTCGGGACATTCAGTACTTC. Its translation is CASSYSSSRDIQYF.

The chain recombines TRBV4-3 with TRBJ2-5; 9 nucleotides align to TRBD2. The CDR3 runs to 18 residues. The ends lost 0 bases at V and 4 bases at J; junction bases unmatched: 12. CDR1 and CDR2 (germline): LGHNA, YSLEER. The CDR3 is CASSQDLLAGGRVETQYF. The CDR3 DNA is TGCGCCAGCAGCCAAGATCTTCTGGCGGGAGGGAGGGTAGAGACCCAGTACTTC.

The CDR3 loop reads CASSRLGGSLASYNEQFF. In DNA form, the CDR3 reads TGCGCCAGCAGCCGCCTAGGTGGCTCCTTAGCATCCTACAATGAGCAGTTCTTC. This chain uses TRBV4-3 with TRBJ2-1; D uncertain. CDR3 size: 18 residues. The ends were cut back, 4 bases at V and 1 base at J, with 20 bases in the middle. The germline V gene has CDR1 LGHNA and CDR2 YSLEER.

The V and J genes are TRBV5-4 and TRBJ1-3; D may be TRBD1 (6 bases). Trimming pared 0 bases from V and 3 bases from J, leaving 13 bases between. The CDR3 loop spans 16 amino acids. CDR1 SGHNT and CDR2 YYREEE come from the germline V gene (reference sequence). The CDR3 coding sequence is TGTGCCAGCAGCTTGGCCGGGGGGCAGGTTGGAAACACCATATATTTT. Encoded protein: CASSLAGGQVGNTIYF.

The V gene is TRBV4-3, the J gene TRBJ1-2; possibly TRBD1 for D (6 bases). The CDR3 extends over 15 amino acids. Trimming stripped 2 bases from V and 8 bases from J, with 18 bases between. Germline V gene lookup returns CDR1 LGHNA and CDR2 YSLEER. The CDR3 protein is CASSQSQGLFEGYTF. CDR3 DNA sequence: TGCGCCAGCAGCCAATCCCAGGGGCTCTTTGAAGGCTACACCTTC.

The gene calls are TRBV5-4 and TRBJ2-1; the match to TRBD2 covers 9 bases. With V trimmed by 4 bases and J by 1 base, 9 bases remained unmatched. CDR1 is SGHNT and CDR2 is YYREEE in the germline V gene (reference sequence). This CDR3 spans 17 amino acids. DNA for the CDR3: TGTGCCAGCAGCAAGACTAGCGGATTAACTTCCTACAATGAGCAGTTCTTC. Protein sequence: CASSKTSGLTSYNEQFF.

The chain recombines TRBV6-6 with TRBJ1-5, with 9 positions matching TRBD1. The CDR3 spans 14 residues. Germline V gene sequence: CDR1 MNHNY, CDR2 SVGAGI (reference sequence). Losses at the gene ends were 5 bases for V and 4 bases for J; bases not matched to a gene: 3. CDR3 loop: CASSQQGANQPQHF. CDR3 DNA sequence: TGTGCCAGCAGTCAACAGGGGGCTAATCAGCCCCAGCATTTT.

The gene calls are TRBV27 and TRBJ2-1; 7 bases map to TRBD2. Germline CDR1 and CDR2: MNHEY and SMNVEV (reference sequence). This CDR3 has 17 amino acids. After removal of 3 bases from V and 7 bases from J, the junction contained 15 bases not matched to a gene. This chain's CDR3 is CASSFRRLAGSWNEQFF. CDR3 bases: TGTGCCAGCAGTTTCCGACGACTAGCAGGGAGTTGGAATGAGCAGTTCTTC.

Concerning this clone: This sample includes further DNA sequences coding for the same CDR3. The CDR3 region has the DNA TGTGCCAGCAGCTTAGCCGCGAGCTCCTACAATGAGCAGTTCTTC. Translated, it gives CASSLAASSYNEQFF. The chain links TRBV7-2 to TRBJ2-1; D remains unclear. V was trimmed by 0 bases and J by 0 bases, leaving 6 bases between them. This CDR3 has 15 residues. Per the germline V gene, CDR1 is SGHTA and CDR2 is FQGNSA.

The V gene is TRBV28, the J gene TRBJ2-1, with 7 bases fitting TRBD1. The CDR3 totals 16 residues. Looked up from germline, CDR1 is MDHEN and CDR2 is SYDVKM. J lost 9 bases, V lost 6 bases, and 17 bases had no gene match. The CDR3 is CASSSHPGGNGSEQFF. CDR3 sequence (DNA): TGTGCCAGCAGCTCTCACCCAGGGGGAAATGGTAGTGAGCAGTTCTTC. The full variable domain, its missing parts supplied by reference TRBV28 and TRBJ2-1, is DVKVTQSSRYLVKRTGEKVFLECVQDMDHENMFWYRQDPGLGLRLIYFSYDVKMKEKGDIPEGYSVSREKKERFSLILESASTNQTSMYLCASSSHPGGNGSEQFFGPGTRLTVL.

This chain uses TRBV9 with TRBJ2-1; D is unclear. Trimming took 4 bases from V and 6 from J, leaving 14 bases between them. The germline V gene encodes CDR1 SGDLS and CDR2 YYNGEE. This CDR3 is built from 14 residues. The CDR3 DNA is TGTGCCAGCAGCCAAACCCTAGTTTCCAATGAGCAGTTCTTC. Encoded protein: CASSQTLVSNEQFF.

V gene TRBV30 combines with J gene TRBJ1-1, with D possibly matching TRBD1 (6 bases). The germline CDR1 and CDR2 sequences are GTSNPN and SVGIG (reference sequence). Trimming left V 3 bases short and J 8 bases short, with 19 bases between. This CDR3 comprises 14 residues. CDR3 residues: CAWRVSDRTSEAFF. In DNA form, the CDR3 reads TGTGCCTGGAGGGTCTCGGACAGAACTTCCGAAGCTTTCTTT.

The count of this clone is one. This rearrangement joins TRBV28 to TRBJ2-2, with D perhaps matching TRBD2 (5 bases). The germline CDR1 and CDR2 sequences are MDHEN and SYDVKM. The CDR3 extends over 17 amino acids. The V end was cut by 1 base, the J end by 6 bases, with 18 bases between. The chain's CDR3 is CASSLFGQTGWAGELFF. As DNA, the CDR3 is TGTGCCAGCAGTTTATTTGGTCAAACGGGGTGGGCCGGGGAGCTGTTTTTT. Based on the CDR3 plus reference TRBV28 and TRBJ2-2, the full variable domain is DVKVTQSSRYLVKRTGEKVFLECVQDMDHENMFWYRQDPGLGLRLIYFSYDVKMKEKGDIPEGYSVSREKKERFSLILESASTNQTSMYLCASSLFGQTGWAGELFFGEGSRLTVL.

This sequence joins TRBV27 and TRBJ2-5; 12 nucleotides align to TRBD1. Germline CDR1 MNHEY, CDR2 SMNVEV (reference sequence). The CDR3 is 16 amino acids. Trimming at V came to 2 bases and at J to 4 bases, leaving 5 bases not matched to a gene. CDR3 region: CASSLVGQGALETQYF. DNA for the CDR3: TGTGCCAGCAGTTTAGTGGGACAGGGGGCTCTAGAGACCCAGTACTTC.

The sample holds a few counts of this clone. The rearrangement joins TRBV28 to TRBJ1-4, with 8 bases matching TRBD1. This CDR3 is built from 15 residues. Trimming cost V 5 bases and J 4 bases; bases outside gene matches: 6. CDR1 is MDHEN and CDR2 is SYDVKM in the germline V gene. The CDR3 DNA reads TGTGCCAGCAGTAAGACAGGGGCGGTTAATGAAAAACTGTTTTTT. Protein sequence: CASSKTGAVNEKLFF.

This chain uses TRBV3-1 (or the pseudogene TRBV3-2) with TRBJ1-6, with D possibly matching TRBD1 (5 bases). The germline V gene has CDR1 LGHDT and CDR2 YNNKEL (reference sequence). The CDR3 sequence is 15 residues long. Trimming took 0 bases from V and 9 from J, leaving 12 bases between them. CDR3 sequence reads: CASSQDLTEGSPLHF. In DNA, the CDR3 is TGTGCCAGCAGCCAAGATCTGACAGAAGGTTCACCCCTCCACTTT.